These T cell receptor beta chains were read from a single sample in a study of TIL therapy for anti-PD-1-resistant metastatic lung cancer. Produced via immunoSEQ multiplex PCR; TCRdb's table is partial and in-frame only. This table has tens of thousands of clones, 70% to 90% appearing once. The starting material was blood, obtained at baseline. The receptors shown here come from a person aged 25 to 80 with non-small cell lung cancer. The CDR3 runs from the conserved cysteine through the conserved F or W. Fields, in order: J gene, D gene, V gene, clone size, CDR3 DNA, CDR3 protein. The D gene is left open where the match is weak. Some rows mark clone size as missing; the rest say once, few, many or name a class of expanded clone.

TRBJ1-4,TRBD1,TRBV7-2,-,TGTGCCAGCAGCTACAGACAGGGGGGTGAAAAACTGTTTTTT,CASSYRQGGEKLFF
TRBJ2-7,TRBD2,TRBV30,-,TGTGCCTGGGGGGAGGGCTACGAGCAGTACTTC,CAWGEGYEQYF
TRBJ2-6,-,TRBV4-3,once,TGCGCCAGCAGCCAAGGTTTCCAGGGAGGTTCTGGGGCCAACGTCCTGACTTTC,CASSQGFQGGSGANVLTF
TRBJ2-5,TRBD1,TRBV3-1/TRBV3-2,few,TGTGCCAGCAGCCAATCCCTACAGGGGAGCGGACCGTACCAAGAGACCCAGTACTTC,CASSQSLQGSGPYQETQYF
TRBJ2-5,-,TRBV24-1,-,TGTGCCACCAGTGCGAGATGGGAAGAGACCCAGTACTTC,CATSARWEETQYF
TRBJ2-5,-,TRBV7-2,-,TGTGCCAGCAGCGGTAGGTCTGGTCAAGAGACCCAGTACTTC,CASSGRSGQETQYF
TRBJ2-1,-,TRBV5-1,-,TGCGCCAGCACAGACAGTTACAATGAGCAGTTCTTC,CASTDSYNEQFF
TRBJ2-7,-,TRBV28,-,TGTGCCAGCAGTTTCGACTACGGCTACGAGCAGTACTTC,CASSFDYGYEQYF
TRBJ2-1,-,TRBV14,-,TGTGCCAGCAGCAGACGGGCCCACAATGAGCAGTTCTTC,CASSRRAHNEQFF
TRBJ1-6,-,TRBV4-3,few,TGCGCCAGCAGCCAAGAATGGGGCCGTAATTCACCCCTCCACTTT,CASSQEWGRNSPLHF
TRBJ1-5,-,TRBV4-3,-,TGCGCCAGCAGCCAAGGAACGGAGAATCAGCCCCAGCATTTT,CASSQGTENQPQHF
TRBJ1-1,-,TRBV25-1,-,TGTGCCAGCAGTACCCCGGGGTCGAACACTGAAGCTTTCTTT,CASSTPGSNTEAFF
TRBJ2-7,-,TRBV2,-,TGTGCCAGCAGCAAAGCAGGGTCCTACGAGCAGTACTTC,CASSKAGSYEQYF
TRBJ2-5,-,TRBV24-1,-,TGTGCCACCAGTGCACAGTGCGAGACCCAGTACTTC,CATSAQCETQYF
TRBJ1-2,TRBD1,TRBV5-6,-,TGTGCCAGCAGGGGAAATGGACAGGGGGGCTATGGCTACACCTTC,CASRGNGQGGYGYTF
TRBJ1-1,-,TRBV30,-,TGTGCCTGGAGAAATGAGTACAGGGTGAACACTGAAGCTTTCTTT,CAWRNEYRVNTEAFF
TRBJ1-1,-,TRBV19,-,TGTGCCAGTGCCACAGGGAGCACTGAAGCTTTCTTT,CASATGSTEAFF
TRBJ2-7,TRBD2,TRBV11-2,-,TGTGCCAGCAGCTTAGATTGGACTAGCGGCTACGAGCAGTACTTC,CASSLDWTSGYEQYF
TRBJ2-3,-,TRBV10-1,-,TGCGCCAGCAGTGAGTCGATGAGAGGGGCAGATACGCAGTATTTT,CASSESMRGADTQYF
TRBJ1-6,-,TRBV4-3,-,TGCGCCAGCAGCCAAGATCCACCGGGAACTATGGGTTCACCCCTCCACTTT,CASSQDPPGTMGSPLHF
TRBJ2-2,TRBD2,TRBV7-3,-,TGTGCCAGCAGCTCCCAGCGGGAGGGCCGCACCGGGGAGCTGTTTTTT,CASSSQREGRTGELFF
TRBJ2-5,-,TRBV7-3,-,TGTGCCAGCAGCTTAACGGGCAGGTCGCGGACCCAGTACTTC,CASSLTGRSRTQYF
TRBJ2-4,-,TRBV28,-,TGTGCCAGCAGGGGAGGGGGTGCCAAAAACATTCAGTACTTC,CASRGGGAKNIQYF
TRBJ2-2,-,TRBV5-1,once,TGCGCCAGCAGGTTCGACAGGCTCACCGGGGAGCTGTTTTTT,CASRFDRLTGELFF
TRBJ1-3,TRBD1,TRBV7-6,once,TGTGCCAGCAGCTTGGGGGGACAGGGTCCTGGAAACACCATATATTTT,CASSLGGQGPGNTIYF
TRBJ2-1,-,TRBV5-4,-,TGTGCCAGCAGTTTCGAGGGTCCCTACAATGAGCAGTTCTTC,CASSFEGPYNEQFF
TRBJ1-5,-,TRBV6-1,-,TGTGCCAGCAGTGAAATGACGGAAAGGGGGCCCCAGCATTTT,CASSEMTERGPQHF
TRBJ1-3,-,TRBV6-5,-,TGTGCCAGCAGTTCCTCTAGCTCTGGAAACACCATATATTTT,CASSSSSSGNTIYF
TRBJ1-1,-,TRBV7-6,-,TGTGCCAGCAGCTTAACAGGGCTTAGGGGTGAAGCTTTCTTT,CASSLTGLRGEAFF
TRBJ2-3,TRBD2,TRBV18,-,TGTGCCAGCTCGTGGCGGGGGGATACGCAGTATTTT,CASSWRGDTQYF
TRBJ1-1,-,TRBV5-1,-,TGCGCCAGCAGCTTGGAAGGAGGAAACACTGAAGCTTTCTTT,CASSLEGGNTEAFF
TRBJ1-5,TRBD1,TRBV2,-,TGTGCCAGCAGTACAGGGGAGGGCCAGCCCCAGCATTTT,CASSTGEGQPQHF
TRBJ1-4,TRBD1,TRBV23-1,-,TGCGCCAGCAGGGATACAGGGGGCGATACTACTAATGAAAAACTGTTTTTT,CASRDTGGDTTNEKLFF
TRBJ2-3,TRBD2,TRBV28,-,TGTGCCAGCAGTTTATGGGGGAGGGTGACAGATACGCAGTATTTT,CASSLWGRVTDTQYF
TRBJ2-7,-,TRBV28,once,TGTGCCAGCAGGCAGCGGGCCGACGAGCAGTACTTC,CASRQRADEQYF
TRBJ1-1,-,TRBV7-8,-,TGTGCCAGCAGCTCCTTCAACGGGCCTGAAGCTTTCTTT,CASSSFNGPEAFF
TRBJ2-1,-,TRBV19,few,TGTGCCAGTAGTATGATCGCCAGTAGGGATGAGCAGTTCTTC,CASSMIASRDEQFF
TRBJ1-2,TRBD1,TRBV6-4,-,TGTGCCAGCAGTGACTCAGCCGAGACAGGGATTAACGGCTACACCTTC,CASSDSAETGINGYTF
TRBJ2-3,-,TRBV4-2,-,TGTGCCAGCAGCCAACGGGAGTACCGCCCAGATACGCAGTATTTT,CASSQREYRPDTQYF
TRBJ2-5,-,TRBV29-1,-,TGCAGCGTTGAAGAGACAACCTGGGAGACCCAGTACTTC,CSVEETTWETQYF
TRBJ2-3,TRBD2,TRBV28,-,TGTGCCAGCAGGTTAAGGACTAGCGGGGGCCGTAGCACAGATACGCAGTATTTT,CASRLRTSGGRSTDTQYF
TRBJ2-7,TRBD1,TRBV9,-,TGTGCCAGCAGCCCTTTAGGGACAGGGTCCTACGAGCAGTACTTC,CASSPLGTGSYEQYF
TRBJ1-5,-,TRBV28,-,TGTGCCAGCAGGGGGCATCAGCCCCAGCATTTT,CASRGHQPQHF
TRBJ2-1,-,TRBV27,-,TGTGCCAGCAGTTTAGGGGCCGGGAGTACGTCCTACAATGAGCAGTTCTTC,CASSLGAGSTSYNEQFF
TRBJ2-3,-,TRBV28,-,TGTGCCAGCAGTTTCGCGGAGGCAAGGCATACGCAGTATTTT,CASSFAEARHTQYF
TRBJ2-5,-,TRBV5-1,-,TGCGCCAGCAGCTTTCGTGGGAGTAGGGAAGAGACCCAGTACTTC,CASSFRGSREETQYF
TRBJ2-1,TRBD1,TRBV18,-,TGTGCCAGCCACGGGACAGGGGGCTACAATGAGCAGTTCTTC,CASHGTGGYNEQFF
TRBJ2-2,-,TRBV6-5,-,TGTGCCAGCAGTTATCAGGTCGACCATGGGGAGCTGTTTTTT,CASSYQVDHGELFF
TRBJ1-4,-,TRBV5-1,-,TGCGCCAGCAGCTTGTTGCCAGGGGAAGAAAAACTGTTTTTT,CASSLLPGEEKLFF
TRBJ2-1,TRBD1,TRBV27,once,TGTGCCAGCAGTTTTGCACGGACAGGGGGTACCTACAATGAGCAGTTCTTC,CASSFARTGGTYNEQFF
TRBJ1-2,TRBD1,TRBV28,-,TGTGCCAGCAGGCGAAGCGACAGGGAGGGCTCTGGCTACACCTTC,CASRRSDREGSGYTF
TRBJ1-2,-,TRBV19,-,TGTGCCTCGACCCAAGAGACAGAGGCTAACTATGGCTACACCTTC,CASTQETEANYGYTF
TRBJ2-3,-,TRBV5-1,-,TGCGCCAGCAGCTTCTCGAGCACAGATACGCAGTATTTT,CASSFSSTDTQYF